These T cell receptor beta chains were read from a single sample in a study of cytomegalovirus exposure and HLA in healthy donors. Assay used: immunoSEQ multiplex PCR; TCRdb lists only in-frame clones, some missing. The data hold 150,000 or so clones, with about 86% observed a single time. Source material: PBMCs. Receptors originate from a human donor in good health. Both conserved end residues are part of each CDR3. Fields, in order: CDR3 length, clone size, D gene, J gene, V gene, CDR3 DNA, CDR3 protein. A D gene is named only where the DNA matches it firmly. Only some rows state a clone size, as once, few, many or a class for expanded clones.

CDR3 length: 17; clone size: -; D gene: TRBD1; J gene: TRBJ1-4; V gene: TRBV7-9; CDR3 DNA: TGTGCCAGCAGTTCGAATCCGGGACAGGTGGATTTTCAAAAACTGTTTTTT; CDR3 protein: CASSSNPGQVDFQKLFF
CDR3 length: 17; clone size: -; D gene: TRBD2; J gene: TRBJ2-3; V gene: TRBV5-1; CDR3 DNA: TGCGCCAGCAGCTTGGGTCTGGCGGGAGTTCGCACAGATACGCAGTATTTT; CDR3 protein: CASSLGLAGVRTDTQYF
CDR3 length: 16; clone size: -; D gene: TRBD1; J gene: TRBJ1-3; V gene: TRBV9; CDR3 DNA: TGTGCCAGCAGCGTAGGAGGGGGCGCTTCCGGAAACACCATATATTTT; CDR3 protein: CASSVGGGASGNTIYF
CDR3 length: 14; clone size: -; D gene: TRBD1; J gene: TRBJ2-7; V gene: TRBV28; CDR3 DNA: TGTGCCAGCAGTCCCGGACAGGCCCCCTTGGGGCAGTACTTC; CDR3 protein: CASSPGQAPLGQYF
CDR3 length: 14; clone size: -; D gene: -; J gene: TRBJ1-2; V gene: TRBV11-1; CDR3 DNA: TGTGCCAGCAGTACTGTTGGTCTGAGGAGTGGCTACACCTTC; CDR3 protein: CASSTVGLRSGYTF
CDR3 length: 14; clone size: -; D gene: TRBD1; J gene: TRBJ1-2; V gene: TRBV4-1; CDR3 DNA: TGCGCCAGCAGCCACCCCCGGGACAGAAATGCAAACACCTTC; CDR3 protein: CASSHPRDRNANTF
CDR3 length: 15; clone size: -; D gene: -; J gene: TRBJ2-5; V gene: TRBV6-5; CDR3 DNA: TGTGCCAGCAGTTCTATCAGGGGTGAAGAAGAGACCCAGTACTTC; CDR3 protein: CASSSIRGEEETQYF
CDR3 length: 13; clone size: -; D gene: -; J gene: TRBJ1-2; V gene: TRBV5-6; CDR3 DNA: TGTGCCAGCAGGGGGAGGGGAGGGTATGGCTACACCTTC; CDR3 protein: CASRGRGGYGYTF
CDR3 length: 16; clone size: -; D gene: TRBD1; J gene: TRBJ2-3; V gene: TRBV29-1; CDR3 DNA: TGCAGCGTTGTCCCCCTATTGACAGGGAACGCAGATACGCAGTATTTT; CDR3 protein: CSVVPLLTGNADTQYF
CDR3 length: 14; clone size: -; D gene: -; J gene: TRBJ1-5; V gene: TRBV5-1; CDR3 DNA: TGCGCCAGCAGCTATGGACAGCCCAATCAGCCCCAGCATTTT; CDR3 protein: CASSYGQPNQPQHF
CDR3 length: 16; clone size: -; D gene: -; J gene: TRBJ2-2; V gene: TRBV25-1; CDR3 DNA: TGTGCCAGCAGTGATTACGGGACATCGAACACCGGGGAGCTGTTTTTT; CDR3 protein: CASSDYGTSNTGELFF
CDR3 length: 16; clone size: -; D gene: -; J gene: TRBJ1-1; V gene: TRBV9; CDR3 DNA: TGTGCCAGCAGCCCGGGGGGGAGGGGCATGAACACTGAAGCTTTCTTT; CDR3 protein: CASSPGGRGMNTEAFF
CDR3 length: 15; clone size: -; D gene: TRBD2; J gene: TRBJ2-1; V gene: TRBV15; CDR3 DNA: TGTGCCACCAGAGTACTAGCGGGGGGGCGCAATGAGCAGTTCTTC; CDR3 protein: CATRVLAGGRNEQFF
CDR3 length: 14; clone size: -; D gene: -; J gene: TRBJ2-7; V gene: TRBV19; CDR3 DNA: TGTGCCAGTAGTATAGAGGGGAGCTCCTACGAGCAGTACTTC; CDR3 protein: CASSIEGSSYEQYF
CDR3 length: 14; clone size: -; D gene: -; J gene: TRBJ2-7; V gene: TRBV9; CDR3 DNA: TGTGCCAGCAGCGTAGGTACACCCTCCTACGAGCAGTACTTC; CDR3 protein: CASSVGTPSYEQYF
CDR3 length: 13; clone size: -; D gene: TRBD1; J gene: TRBJ1-1; V gene: TRBV30; CDR3 DNA: TGTGCCTGGAGTCTACAGGGGAAAGATTCGACTTTCTTT; CDR3 protein: CAWSLQGKDSTFF
CDR3 length: 15; clone size: -; D gene: -; J gene: TRBJ1-2; V gene: TRBV29-1; CDR3 DNA: TGCAGCGTTGACTCCGGAGGGAGGTGGGACTATGGCTACACCTTC; CDR3 protein: CSVDSGGRWDYGYTF
CDR3 length: 13; clone size: -; D gene: -; J gene: TRBJ1-2; V gene: TRBV6-1; CDR3 DNA: TGTGCCAGCAGTGAATTCCAGGGGCATGGCTACACCTTC; CDR3 protein: CASSEFQGHGYTF
CDR3 length: 15; clone size: -; D gene: -; J gene: TRBJ1-1; V gene: TRBV9; CDR3 DNA: TGTGCCAGCAGCGTAGATGGGGGACTTTACACTGAAGCTTTCTTT; CDR3 protein: CASSVDGGLYTEAFF
CDR3 length: 14; clone size: -; D gene: -; J gene: TRBJ2-1; V gene: TRBV5-4; CDR3 DNA: TGTGCCAGCACCCCTAGCGTGGGTTACAATGAGCAGTTCTTC; CDR3 protein: CASTPSVGYNEQFF
CDR3 length: 16; clone size: -; D gene: TRBD1; J gene: TRBJ2-7; V gene: TRBV7-6; CDR3 DNA: TGTGCCAGCAGCTTACGGACAGGGGGCATCTCGGACGAGCAGTACTTC; CDR3 protein: CASSLRTGGISDEQYF
CDR3 length: 16; clone size: -; D gene: TRBD2; J gene: TRBJ2-3; V gene: TRBV27; CDR3 DNA: TGTGCCAGCAGTGTACTAGCGGGGATAGGCACAGATACGCAGTATTTT; CDR3 protein: CASSVLAGIGTDTQYF
CDR3 length: 16; clone size: -; D gene: TRBD1; J gene: TRBJ1-2; V gene: TRBV27; CDR3 DNA: TGTGCCAGCAGTCCACGATTGGACAGGGGATATGCCGGCTACACCTTC; CDR3 protein: CASSPRLDRGYAGYTF
CDR3 length: 14; clone size: -; D gene: TRBD1; J gene: TRBJ1-6; V gene: TRBV11-3; CDR3 DNA: TGTGCCAGCAGCTTGGCAGGGGGGAATTCACCCCTCCACTTT; CDR3 protein: CASSLAGGNSPLHF
CDR3 length: 13; clone size: -; D gene: -; J gene: TRBJ1-5; V gene: TRBV18; CDR3 DNA: TGTGCCAGCTCTCCGACAGTTACCCAGCCCCAGCATTTT; CDR3 protein: CASSPTVTQPQHF
CDR3 length: 12; clone size: -; D gene: -; J gene: TRBJ1-1; V gene: TRBV19; CDR3 DNA: TGTGCCAGCCGGATCGGAGGGACTGAAGCTTTCTTT; CDR3 protein: CASRIGGTEAFF
CDR3 length: 14; clone size: -; D gene: -; J gene: TRBJ2-7; V gene: TRBV11-2; CDR3 DNA: TGTGCCAGCAGCCCAGACTCGCGCACCTACGAGCAGTACTTC; CDR3 protein: CASSPDSRTYEQYF
CDR3 length: 14; clone size: -; D gene: -; J gene: TRBJ2-5; V gene: TRBV27; CDR3 DNA: TGTGCCAGCAGTCCTAGTCGTGTCCAAGAGACCCAGTACTTC; CDR3 protein: CASSPSRVQETQYF
CDR3 length: 17; clone size: once; D gene: TRBD2; J gene: TRBJ2-6; V gene: TRBV5-8; CDR3 DNA: TGTGCCACCACCGAGCGGGGGAGGCGGTCTGGGGCCAACGTCCTGACTTTC; CDR3 protein: CATTERGRRSGANVLTF
CDR3 length: 16; clone size: -; D gene: -; J gene: TRBJ1-2; V gene: TRBV7-7; CDR3 DNA: TGTGCTAGCAGCTTAGTGGAAAACGACTCCAACTATGGCTACACCTTC; CDR3 protein: CASSLVENDSNYGYTF
CDR3 length: 15; clone size: -; D gene: -; J gene: TRBJ2-7; V gene: TRBV4-1; CDR3 DNA: TGCGCCAGCAGCCAGTCAAGGACTATCCCATACGAGCAGTACTTC; CDR3 protein: CASSQSRTIPYEQYF
CDR3 length: 14; clone size: -; D gene: TRBD1; J gene: TRBJ1-4; V gene: TRBV2; CDR3 DNA: TGTGCCAGCACTAAGACAGGGAGGAATGAAAAACTGTTTTTT; CDR3 protein: CASTKTGRNEKLFF
CDR3 length: 14; clone size: once; D gene: -; J gene: TRBJ1-1; V gene: TRBV7-9; CDR3 DNA: TGTGCCAGCAGCTTAACAGGAATGAACACTGAAGCTTTCTTT; CDR3 protein: CASSLTGMNTEAFF
CDR3 length: 14; clone size: -; D gene: TRBD1; J gene: TRBJ1-2; V gene: TRBV5-1; CDR3 DNA: TGCGCCAGCAGCTTGGGGGACAGGGCGGATGGCTACACCTTC; CDR3 protein: CASSLGDRADGYTF
CDR3 length: 19; clone size: -; D gene: TRBD2; J gene: TRBJ2-1; V gene: TRBV29-1; CDR3 DNA: TGCAGCGTTGTGAGGTTTGAGCGGGGGGCGAAAGGGTCCTACAATGAGCAGTTCTTC; CDR3 protein: CSVVRFERGAKGSYNEQFF
CDR3 length: 14; clone size: -; D gene: -; J gene: TRBJ1-2; V gene: TRBV27; CDR3 DNA: TGTGCCAGCAGGCCCCTCGGGGGTCGGTATGGCTACACCTTC; CDR3 protein: CASRPLGGRYGYTF
CDR3 length: 15; clone size: -; D gene: -; J gene: TRBJ1-6; V gene: TRBV15; CDR3 DNA: TGTGCCACCAGCAGAGGACTAGAGGGTTATTCACCCCTCCACTTT; CDR3 protein: CATSRGLEGYSPLHF
CDR3 length: 14; clone size: few; D gene: -; J gene: TRBJ1-2; V gene: TRBV19; CDR3 DNA: TGTGCCAGTAGCCTGCATAGTCGAAACTATGGCTACACCTTC; CDR3 protein: CASSLHSRNYGYTF
CDR3 length: 13; clone size: -; D gene: -; J gene: TRBJ2-7; V gene: TRBV11-2; CDR3 DNA: TGTGCCAGCAGCTTAACGGGGGCCTACGAGCAGTACTTC; CDR3 protein: CASSLTGAYEQYF
CDR3 length: 12; clone size: -; D gene: -; J gene: TRBJ1-2; V gene: TRBV7-9; CDR3 DNA: TGTGCCAGCAGCTCAGGGGACTATGGCTACACCTTC; CDR3 protein: CASSSGDYGYTF
CDR3 length: 16; clone size: -; D gene: TRBD2; J gene: TRBJ2-3; V gene: TRBV15; CDR3 DNA: TGTGCCACCAGCAGAGGGACTAGCGGGAGTACAGATACGCAGTATTTT; CDR3 protein: CATSRGTSGSTDTQYF
CDR3 length: 15; clone size: -; D gene: -; J gene: TRBJ2-3; V gene: TRBV6-1; CDR3 DNA: TGTGCCAGCAGTGAACTGCAGGGGGGAACAGATACGCAGTATTTT; CDR3 protein: CASSELQGGTDTQYF
CDR3 length: 17; clone size: -; D gene: -; J gene: TRBJ2-1; V gene: TRBV5-1; CDR3 DNA: TGCGCCAGCAGCTTGGATGATAGGGGGGGCCCAGAGAATGAGCAGTTCTTC; CDR3 protein: CASSLDDRGGPENEQFF
CDR3 length: 14; clone size: -; D gene: TRBD1; J gene: TRBJ1-5; V gene: TRBV30; CDR3 DNA: TGTGCCTGGAGTGCAGGGGGTGCGGGTCAGCCCCAGCATTTT; CDR3 protein: CAWSAGGAGQPQHF
CDR3 length: 15; clone size: many; D gene: TRBD2; J gene: TRBJ2-7; V gene: TRBV19; CDR3 DNA: TGTGCCAGTAGTTGGACTAGCGGGAACTCCTACGAGCAGTACTTC; CDR3 protein: CASSWTSGNSYEQYF
CDR3 length: 16; clone size: -; D gene: TRBD1; J gene: TRBJ1-2; V gene: TRBV19; CDR3 DNA: TGTGCCAGTAGTATAGGGACAGGGGGCACCCTCTATGGCTACACCTTC; CDR3 protein: CASSIGTGGTLYGYTF
CDR3 length: 15; clone size: -; D gene: TRBD1; J gene: TRBJ2-7; V gene: TRBV19; CDR3 DNA: TGTGCCAGTAGTATGGACAGGGGAGGCTCCTACGAGCAGTACTTC; CDR3 protein: CASSMDRGGSYEQYF
CDR3 length: 15; clone size: -; D gene: -; J gene: TRBJ2-7; V gene: TRBV19; CDR3 DNA: TGTGCCAGTAGTATGAACGGACAGATTTCCTACGAGCAGTACTTC; CDR3 protein: CASSMNGQISYEQYF
CDR3 length: 13; clone size: -; D gene: -; J gene: TRBJ1-1; V gene: TRBV7-9; CDR3 DNA: TGTGCCAGCAGCCCGACACAGAACACTGAAGCTTTCTTT; CDR3 protein: CASSPTQNTEAFF